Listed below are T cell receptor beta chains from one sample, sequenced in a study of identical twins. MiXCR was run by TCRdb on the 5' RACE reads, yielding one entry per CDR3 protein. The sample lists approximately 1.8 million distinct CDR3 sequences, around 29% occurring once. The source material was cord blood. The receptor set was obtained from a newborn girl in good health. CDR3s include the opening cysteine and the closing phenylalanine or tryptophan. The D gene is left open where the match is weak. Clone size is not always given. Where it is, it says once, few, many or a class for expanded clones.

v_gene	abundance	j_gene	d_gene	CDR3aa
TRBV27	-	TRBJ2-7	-	CASSFASRGGNEQYF
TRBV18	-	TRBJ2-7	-	CASSPQGDYEQYF
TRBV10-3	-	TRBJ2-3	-	CAISDPRNTDTQYF
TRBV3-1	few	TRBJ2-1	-	CASSPRDRSYNEQFF
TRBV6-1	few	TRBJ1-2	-	CASTNRVVYGYTF
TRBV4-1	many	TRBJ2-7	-	CASSLILQGSYEQYF
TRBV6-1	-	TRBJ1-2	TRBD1	CASSAAQGARNYGYTF
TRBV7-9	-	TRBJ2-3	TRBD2	CAQAGVGDTQYF
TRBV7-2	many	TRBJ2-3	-	CASSLGFGRADTQYF
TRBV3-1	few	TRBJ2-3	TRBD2	CASSGGRGQTDTQYF
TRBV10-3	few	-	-	CAVSSYNEQYF
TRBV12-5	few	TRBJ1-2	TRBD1	CASGLQGADGYTF
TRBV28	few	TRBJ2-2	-	CASSSGQLANTGELFF
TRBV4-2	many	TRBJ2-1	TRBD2	CASSQGLAGASYNEQFF
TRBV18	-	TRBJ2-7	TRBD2	CASSETSGSFTYEQYF